This T cell receptor beta chain was documented in a study of neurological immune-mediated disorders. Synthesis of cDNA was accomplished via 5'RACE employing 10-nucleotide random UMIs. From 15-18 subjects, over 200 million TCR-beta sequences were obtained in each sequencing run. TCRdb itself ran the 5' RACE reads through MiXCR, one entry per CDR3 protein. The sample consists of roughly 36,000 distinct CDR3 sequences, under 4% of them appearing once. Noted time point: longitudinal time-point 1 (baseline). Whole-study results and caveats: The study found no CDR3 amino acid sequences shared by expanded clones across subjects, suggesting private repertoires in all groups. With the multiple sclerosis repertoire cluster, neither clinical nor MRI features showed any association.

Ten or more counts support this clonotype. Antigen: not known. The receptor comes from a woman aged 55-70 years with multiple sclerosis. The specimen was PBMCs.

The CDR3 nucleotides read TGTGCCAGCAGTTTATTCGACTGGAACACTGAAGCTTTCTTT. It yields the protein CASSLFDWNTEAFF. The J gene is TRBJ1-1, the V gene TRBV12-3 or TRBV12-4; D unclear. Trimming shortened V by 2 bases and J by 1 base, and 8 bases separated the two germline ends. This CDR3 contains 14 residues.